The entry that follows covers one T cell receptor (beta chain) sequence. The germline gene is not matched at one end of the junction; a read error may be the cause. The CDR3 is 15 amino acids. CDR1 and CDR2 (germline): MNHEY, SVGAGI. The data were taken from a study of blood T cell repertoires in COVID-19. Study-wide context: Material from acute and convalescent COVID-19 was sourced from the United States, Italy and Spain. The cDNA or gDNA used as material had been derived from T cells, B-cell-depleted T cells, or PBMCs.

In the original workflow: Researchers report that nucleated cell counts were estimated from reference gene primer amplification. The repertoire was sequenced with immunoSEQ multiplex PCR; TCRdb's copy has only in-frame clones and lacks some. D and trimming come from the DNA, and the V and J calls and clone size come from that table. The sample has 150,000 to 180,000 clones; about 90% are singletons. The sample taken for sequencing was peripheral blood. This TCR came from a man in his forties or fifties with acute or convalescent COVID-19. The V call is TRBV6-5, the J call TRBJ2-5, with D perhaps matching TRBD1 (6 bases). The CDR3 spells CASSHWTVHQGTQYF. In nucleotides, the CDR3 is TGTGCCAGCAGTCACTGGACAGTTCATCAAGGGACCCAGTACTTC.